Listed below are T cell receptor beta chains from one sample, sequenced in a study of shared clonotypes between healthy human individuals. The method was immunoSEQ multiplex PCR; TCRdb's version includes in-frame clones alone and lacks a portion of them. This sample has roughly 1 million clones, with more than 65% found just once. The specimen sequenced was memory CD4+ T cells sorted from blood. These receptors were taken from a young man in good health. The CDR3 runs from the conserved cysteine through the conserved F or W. A D gene is named only where the DNA matches it firmly. Where a row states a size, it is once, few, many or the class of an expanded clone; other rows omit it.

len: 14
d_gene: NA
v_gene: TRBV10-2
abundance: once
j_gene: TRBJ2-1
CDR3nt: TGCGCCAGCAGTGAGTCGGGGCGGGGGCGTGAGCAGTTCTTC
CDR3aa: CASSESGRGREQFF

len: 16
d_gene: TRBD1
v_gene: TRBV5-4
abundance: NA
j_gene: TRBJ2-7
CDR3nt: TGTGCCAGCAGCTCACCTTCGAGGACAGGGGGCAACGAGCAGTACTTC
CDR3aa: CASSSPSRTGGNEQYF

len: 13
d_gene: NA
v_gene: TRBV4-3
abundance: once
j_gene: TRBJ1-2
CDR3nt: TGCGCCAGCAGCCAAGGGTTAGGGGATGGCTACACCTTC
CDR3aa: CASSQGLGDGYTF

len: 16
d_gene: TRBD1
v_gene: TRBV5-1
abundance: NA
j_gene: TRBJ1-1
CDR3nt: TGCGCCAGCAGCCCCACAGGGGAACTAATGAACACTGAAGCTTTCTTT
CDR3aa: CASSPTGELMNTEAFF

len: 13
d_gene: NA
v_gene: TRBV7-2
abundance: NA
j_gene: TRBJ2-7
CDR3nt: TGTGCCAGCAGCTTAGTAGGGGGCTACGAGCAGTACTTC
CDR3aa: CASSLVGGYEQYF

len: 19
d_gene: TRBD2
v_gene: TRBV29-1
abundance: once
j_gene: TRBJ2-2
CDR3nt: TGCAGCGTTCGTAGATCGACTAGCGGGAGGCGGTTAGGAACCGGGGAGCTGTTTTTT
CDR3aa: CSVRRSTSGRRLGTGELFF

len: 15
d_gene: TRBD2
v_gene: TRBV11-3
abundance: few
j_gene: TRBJ2-1
CDR3nt: TGTGCCAGCAGCTCTGGGACTAGCGGGCTTGATGAGCAGTTCTTC
CDR3aa: CASSSGTSGLDEQFF

len: 14
d_gene: NA
v_gene: TRBV5-4
abundance: many
j_gene: TRBJ1-1
CDR3nt: TGTGCCAGCAGCTTGACGGTTGCGAACACTGAAGCTTTCTTT
CDR3aa: CASSLTVANTEAFF

len: 16
d_gene: TRBD1
v_gene: TRBV9
abundance: NA
j_gene: TRBJ2-7
CDR3nt: TGTGCCAGCAGCCTCGGGGACCGGGACAGGGCCTACGAGCAGTACTTC
CDR3aa: CASSLGDRDRAYEQYF

len: 10
d_gene: NA
v_gene: TRBV20-1
abundance: NA
j_gene: TRBJ2-3
CDR3nt: TGCAGTGCTAGGAACAATACGCAGTATTTT
CDR3aa: CSARNNTQYF

len: 16
d_gene: TRBD2
v_gene: TRBV14
abundance: NA
j_gene: TRBJ2-5
CDR3nt: TGTGCCAGCAGCCAACTAGCGGGGGGGATTCAAGAGACCCAGTACTTC
CDR3aa: CASSQLAGGIQETQYF